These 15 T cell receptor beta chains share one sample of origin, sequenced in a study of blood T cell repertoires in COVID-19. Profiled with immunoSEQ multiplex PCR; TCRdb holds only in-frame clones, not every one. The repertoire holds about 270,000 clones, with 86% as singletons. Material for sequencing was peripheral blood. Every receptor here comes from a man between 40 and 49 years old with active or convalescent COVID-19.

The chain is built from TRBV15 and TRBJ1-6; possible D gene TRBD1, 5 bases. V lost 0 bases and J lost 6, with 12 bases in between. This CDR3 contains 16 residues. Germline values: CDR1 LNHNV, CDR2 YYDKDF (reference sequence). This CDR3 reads CATSRDWSTANSPLHF. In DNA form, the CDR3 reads TGTGCCACCAGCAGAGATTGGTCGACAGCTAATTCACCCCTCCACTTT.

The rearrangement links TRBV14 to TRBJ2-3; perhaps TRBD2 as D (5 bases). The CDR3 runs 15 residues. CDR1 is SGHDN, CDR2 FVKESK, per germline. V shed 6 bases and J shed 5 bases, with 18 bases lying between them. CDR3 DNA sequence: TGTGCCAGCAGTCCTTTAGTACGGGGATTAGATACGCAGTATTTT. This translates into CASSPLVRGLDTQYF.

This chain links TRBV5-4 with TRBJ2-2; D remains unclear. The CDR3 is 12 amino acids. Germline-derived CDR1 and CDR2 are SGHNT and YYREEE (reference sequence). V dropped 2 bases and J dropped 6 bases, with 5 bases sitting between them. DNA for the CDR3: TGTGCCAGCAGCTTTAAATCCGGGGAGCTGTTTTTT. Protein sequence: CASSFKSGELFF. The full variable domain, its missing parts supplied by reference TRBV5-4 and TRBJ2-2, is ETGVTQSPTHLIKTRGQQVTLRCSSQSGHNTVSWYQQALGQGPQFIFQYYREEENGRGNFPPRFSGLQFPNYSSELNVNALELDDSALYLCASSFKSGELFFGEGSRLTVL.

This CDR3 is CASSLGGQNYGYTF. The CDR3 DNA reads TGCGCCAGCAGCTTGGGGGGCCAGAACTATGGCTACACCTTC. J is TRBJ1-2 and V is TRBV5-1, with TRBD1 as a possible D gene (5 bases). The CDR3 is 14 residues long. From germline, CDR1 is SGHRS and CDR2 YFSETQ. Deletions cut 0 bases from V and 2 bases from J, with 8 bases between.

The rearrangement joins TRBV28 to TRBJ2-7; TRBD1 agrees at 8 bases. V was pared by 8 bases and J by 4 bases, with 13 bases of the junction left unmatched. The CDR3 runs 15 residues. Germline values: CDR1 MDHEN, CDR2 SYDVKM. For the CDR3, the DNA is TGTGCCAGCGACAGGGGAACAGGGGAGAGTTACGAGCAGTACTTC. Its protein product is CASDRGTGESYEQYF.

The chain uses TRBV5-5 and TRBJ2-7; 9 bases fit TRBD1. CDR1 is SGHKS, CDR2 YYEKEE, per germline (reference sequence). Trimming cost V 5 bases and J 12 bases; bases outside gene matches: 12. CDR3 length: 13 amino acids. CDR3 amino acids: CASRWGNRGPPYF. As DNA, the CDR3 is TGTGCCAGCAGATGGGGGAACAGGGGGCCACCGTACTTC. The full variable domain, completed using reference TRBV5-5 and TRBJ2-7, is DAGVTQSPTHLIKTRGQQVTLRCSPISGHKSVSWYQQVLGQGPQFIFQYYEKEERGRGNFPDRFSARQFPNYSSELNVNALLLGDSALYLCASRWGNRGPPYFGPGTRLTVT.

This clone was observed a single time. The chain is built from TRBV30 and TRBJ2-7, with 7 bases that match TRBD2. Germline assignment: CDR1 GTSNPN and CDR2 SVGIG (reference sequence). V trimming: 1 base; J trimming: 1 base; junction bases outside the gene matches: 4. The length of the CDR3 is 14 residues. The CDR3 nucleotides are TGTGCCTGGAGTGGGGGAGGGAGGTCCTACGAGCAGTACTTC. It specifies CAWSGGGRSYEQYF.

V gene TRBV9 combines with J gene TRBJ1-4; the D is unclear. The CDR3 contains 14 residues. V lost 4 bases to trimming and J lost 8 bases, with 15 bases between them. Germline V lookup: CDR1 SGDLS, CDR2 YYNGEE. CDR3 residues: CASSTAGDREKLFF. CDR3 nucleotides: TGTGCCAGCAGCACGGCCGGGGATCGGGAAAAACTGTTTTTT.

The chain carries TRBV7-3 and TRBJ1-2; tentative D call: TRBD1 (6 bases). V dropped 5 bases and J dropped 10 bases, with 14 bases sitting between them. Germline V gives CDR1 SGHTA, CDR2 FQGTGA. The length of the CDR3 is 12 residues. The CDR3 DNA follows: TGTGCCAGCAGCACCCCGGGGGGCGCCTACACCTTC. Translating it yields CASSTPGGAYTF.

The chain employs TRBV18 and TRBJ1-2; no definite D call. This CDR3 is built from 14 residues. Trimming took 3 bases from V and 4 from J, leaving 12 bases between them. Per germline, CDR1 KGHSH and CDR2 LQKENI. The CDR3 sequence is CASSPHLHGYGYTF. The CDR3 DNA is TGTGCCAGCTCACCGCACCTGCACGGCTATGGCTACACCTTC.

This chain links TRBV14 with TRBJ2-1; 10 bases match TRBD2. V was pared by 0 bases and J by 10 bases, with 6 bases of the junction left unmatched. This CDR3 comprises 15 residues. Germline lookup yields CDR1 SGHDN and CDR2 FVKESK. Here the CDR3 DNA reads TGTGCCAGCAGCCAAGACCAAGCGGGAGGGCGGGAGCAGTTCTTC. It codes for CASSQDQAGGREQFF.

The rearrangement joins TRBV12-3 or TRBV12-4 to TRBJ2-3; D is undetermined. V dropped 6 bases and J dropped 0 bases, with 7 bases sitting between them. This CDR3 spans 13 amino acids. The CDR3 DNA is TGTGCCAGCAGGTCGTCGAGCACAGATACGCAGTATTTT. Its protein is CASRSSSTDTQYF.

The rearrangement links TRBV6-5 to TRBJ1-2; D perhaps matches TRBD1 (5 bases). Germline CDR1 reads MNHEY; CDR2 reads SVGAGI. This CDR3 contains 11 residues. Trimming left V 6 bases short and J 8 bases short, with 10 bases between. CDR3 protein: CASRAGLGYTF. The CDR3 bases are TGTGCCAGCAGAGCAGGGTTAGGCTACACCTTC.

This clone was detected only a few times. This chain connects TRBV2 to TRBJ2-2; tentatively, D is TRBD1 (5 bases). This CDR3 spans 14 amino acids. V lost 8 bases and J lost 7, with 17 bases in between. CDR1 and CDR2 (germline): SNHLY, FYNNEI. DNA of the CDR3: TGTGCCAGCTTACCGGCAGGGCTAAACGGGGAGCTGTTTTTT. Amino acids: CASLPAGLNGELFF. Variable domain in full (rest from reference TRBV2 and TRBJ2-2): EPEVTQTPSHQVTQMGQEVILRCVPISNHLYFYWYRQILGQKVEFLVSFYNNEISEKSEIFDDQFSVERPDGSNFTLKIRSTKLEDSAMYFCASLPAGLNGELFFGEGSRLTVL.

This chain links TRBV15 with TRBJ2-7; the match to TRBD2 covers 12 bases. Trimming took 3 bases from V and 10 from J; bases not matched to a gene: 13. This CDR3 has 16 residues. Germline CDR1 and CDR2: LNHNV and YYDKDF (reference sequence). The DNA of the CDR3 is TGTGCCACCAGCAGTTCCGGACTAGCGGGATCGGTCGGACAGTACTTC. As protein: CATSSSGLAGSVGQYF.